The TCR beta chain described here comes from a study of regulatory T cells in long-lasting Graves disease. This sample's time point: newly diagnosed GD, antithyroid drugs for less than 3 months. Extracted RNA from PBMCs served as the source of the TCR library. This clonotype was observed at least ten times. In building TCR beta libraries, iRepertoire HTBI primers were used together with Arm-PCR of CDR3 regions. One entry per CDR3 protein, called by TCRdb with MiXCR from the multiplex PCR reads. Found here are about 560,000 distinct CDR3 sequences, approximately 16% of them singletons; the top ten hold more than 10%. These records were also assigned to another study, of T cells in Graves' hyperthyroidism and ophthalmopathy. Per that paper: Pregnant or lactating patients were excluded, as were those with uncontrolled infection or other autoimmune disease.

The material sequenced was peripheral blood mononuclear cells (PBMCs), taken at new diagnosis, from a patient treated with antithyroid drugs. The sequence was collected from a young man with Graves disease.

In DNA form, the CDR3 reads TGTGCCAGCTCAGCAGGGGGCGGCCAAGAGACCCAGTACTTC. It translates to CASSAGGGQETQYF. The V call is TRBV18, the J call TRBJ2-5, with 8 positions matching TRBD1. Germline trimming cut 5 bases from V and 1 base from J; bases unmatched to any gene: 3. CDR3 length: 14 residues. In germline, CDR1 is KGHSH, CDR2 LQKENI.